This TCR beta chain was identified in a study of regulatory T cells in long-lasting Graves disease. General observations from the study: Limited samples may have lowered accuracy. With approximately 2,500 shared public clonotypes, persistent patients exceeded new patients, who shared about a thousand.

CDR3 regions were amplified by Arm-PCR using iRepertoire HTBI primers to build TCR beta libraries. TCRdb independently ran MiXCR on the multiplex PCR reads; one entry per CDR3 protein. Of about 530,000 distinct CDR3 sequences in the sample, about 16% were seen once. The CDR3 totals 13 residues. V dropped 5 bases and J dropped 5 bases, with 13 bases sitting between them. Looked up from germline, CDR1 is SNHLY and CDR2 is FYNNEI. Time point given: newly diagnosed GD, antithyroid drugs for less than 3 months. There was RNA extracted from PBMCs, and the TCR library was made from it. In its sample, this clonotype was seen many times. The antigen is undetermined. These same records also appear under a second study, on T cells in Graves' hyperthyroidism and ophthalmopathy. That work adds: RT-PCR in the first round (using the HTBI primer set) targeted the TCR CDR3. The blood repertoire included most of the expanded thyroid clonotypes above 0.001.

The sequence came from a woman aged 40-60 years with Graves disease. The chain uses TRBV2 and TRBJ2-7; D gene unclear. The material was peripheral blood mononuclear cells (PBMCs), obtained at new diagnosis, from a patient treated with antithyroid drugs. The CDR3 sequence: CASSKDPPHEQYF. The CDR3 DNA reads TGTGCCAGCAGTAAAGACCCGCCTCACGAGCAGTACTTC.